These 14 T cell receptor beta chains share one sample of origin, sequenced in a study of blood T cell repertoires in COVID-19. The data were produced by immunoSEQ multiplex PCR, yet TCRdb's version contains in-frame clones alone and is incomplete. The sample lists roughly 150,000 clones; around 89% were seen once. The sequencing sample was made of peripheral blood. The receptors were gathered from a man aged 50 or older who had recovered from COVID-19.

CDR3 DNA sequence: TGTGCCAGCAGCCCTAGTACGGCAGGGTATGGCTACACCTTC. Protein sequence: CASSPSTAGYGYTF. V usage is TRBV7-8 and J usage is TRBJ1-2, with D possibly matching TRBD1 (5 bases). Trimming shortened V by 5 bases and J by 5 bases, and 15 bases separated the two germline ends. CDR3 length: 14 amino acids. CDR1 SGHVS and CDR2 FQNEAQ come from the germline V gene.

The V call is TRBV7-8, the J call TRBJ2-3, with D possibly being TRBD2 (7 bases). From germline, CDR1 is SGHVS and CDR2 FQNEAQ. This CDR3 contains 14 residues. Trimming took off 8 bases at V and 0 bases at J, with 12 bases between the two ends. CDR3 sequence reads: CASAGAPSTDTQYF. CDR3 nucleotides: TGTGCCAGCGCGGGGGCCCCGAGCACAGATACGCAGTATTTT. Supplemented by reference TRBV7-8 and TRBJ2-3, the full variable domain reads GAGVSQSPRYKVAKRGQDVALRCDPISGHVSLFWYQQALGQGPEFLTYFQNEAQLDKSGLPSDRFFAERPEGSVSTLKIQRTQQEDSAVYLCASAGAPSTDTQYFGPGTRLTVL.

This chain uses TRBV7-9 with TRBJ2-1; 12 positions agree with TRBD1. Germline CDR1 is SEHNR and CDR2 is FQNEAQ (reference sequence). The J segment lost 9 bases and the V segment lost 1 base, leaving 7 bases of the junction unmatched. The CDR3 is made up of 16 amino acids. For the CDR3, the DNA is TGTGCCAGCAGCTTAGTATCCGGGACAGGGGGCTCTGAGCAGTTCTTC. Translating it yields CASSLVSGTGGSEQFF.

The chain links TRBV2 to TRBJ1-2; 7 positions agree with TRBD1. CDR3 length: 13 residues. The germline V gene encodes CDR1 SNHLY and CDR2 FYNNEI. Germline trimming cut 6 bases from V and 6 bases from J; bases unmatched to any gene: 7. In DNA, the CDR3 is TGTGCCAGCAGACCCGGGACAGATAATGGCTACACCTTC. This encodes CASRPGTDNGYTF.

This clone was seen a single time. V gene TRBV24-1 combines with J gene TRBJ2-3; 10 bases are shared with TRBD2. V was pared by 4 bases and J by 4 bases, with 7 bases of the junction left unmatched. Germline values: CDR1 KGHDR, CDR2 SFDVKD. The CDR3 covers 16 residues. In DNA, the CDR3 is TGTGCCACCAGTGACTCAGCGGGAGGGCCCGCAGATACGCAGTATTTT. Translating it yields CATSDSAGGPADTQYF.

The V call is TRBV11-2, the J call TRBJ2-3; 7 nucleotides match TRBD1. The germline V gene has CDR1 SGHAT and CDR2 FQNNGV. The CDR3 sequence is 13 residues long. J was trimmed by 11 bases and V by 5 bases; bases with no gene match: 10. CDR3 amino acids: CASSGQEHLVQYF. The CDR3 DNA is TGTGCCAGCAGCGGACAGGAACATCTGGTGCAGTATTTT. The full variable domain, its missing parts supplied by reference TRBV11-2 and TRBJ2-3, is EAGVAQSPRYKIIEKRQSVAFWCNPISGHATLYWYQQILGQGPKLLIQFQNNGVVDDSQLPKDRFSAERLKGVDSTLKIQPAKLEDSAVYLCASSGQEHLVQYFGPGTRLTVL.

This clone was seen once. This chain links TRBV4-3 with TRBJ2-7; no firm D call. The CDR3 contains 14 residues. V was shortened by 0 bases and J by 0 bases, with 6 bases between the two germline ends. CDR1 LGHNA and CDR2 YSLEER come from the germline V gene. The CDR3 DNA reads as TGCGCCAGCAGCCAAGATGGGCTCTCCTACGAGCAGTACTTC. Amino acid sequence: CASSQDGLSYEQYF.

The chain carries TRBV2 and TRBJ1-5; D call uncertain. The length of the CDR3 is 13 residues. CDR1 SNHLY and CDR2 FYNNEI come from the germline V gene. The V end was cut by 7 bases, the J end by 5 bases, with 12 bases between. The chain's CDR3 is CASTGRSHQPQHF. The CDR3 DNA is TGTGCCAGCACTGGGAGGAGCCATCAGCCCCAGCATTTT.

V is TRBV28 and J is TRBJ1-1, with D possibly TRBD1 on 5 matching bases. The germline V gene encodes CDR1 MDHEN and CDR2 SYDVKM. The V and J ends lost 1 base and 10 bases respectively, with 19 bases between them. The CDR3 runs to 15 residues. CDR3 sequence reads: CASSLFSVAGGGAFF. The CDR3 DNA reads as TGTGCCAGCAGTTTATTTAGTGTGGCTGGGGGAGGAGCTTTCTTT.

The rearrangement uses TRBV18 and TRBJ2-5; D gene unclear. Trimming shortened V by 3 bases and J by 1 base, and 9 bases separated the two germline ends. From germline, CDR1 is KGHSH and CDR2 LQKENI. The CDR3 contains 14 residues. CDR3 nucleotides: TGTGCCAGCTCACCCCAGCGAAGCCAAGAGACCCAGTACTTC. This codes for CASSPQRSQETQYF. Drawing the rest from reference TRBV18 and TRBJ2-5, the complete variable domain is NAGVMQNPRHLVRRRGQEARLRCSPMKGHSHVYWYRQLPEEGLKFMVYLQKENIIDESGMPKERFSAEFPKEGPSILRIQQVVRGDSAAYFCASSPQRSQETQYFGPGTRLLVL.

V and J are TRBV18 and TRBJ2-2, with 9 bases fitting TRBD1. The CDR3 covers 15 residues. Germline V gene data show CDR1 as KGHSH and CDR2 as LQKENI. With 10 bases clipped from V and 5 bases from J, the junction kept 11 bases outside the gene matches. In nucleotides, the CDR3 is TGTGCCACCTCTCCGGGGACAGGGCGTACCGGGGAGCTGTTTTTT. Residues: CATSPGTGRTGELFF.

This rearrangement joins TRBV2 to TRBJ1-2; D call uncertain. This CDR3 has 11 amino acids. The germline V gene encodes CDR1 SNHLY and CDR2 FYNNEI. Trimming left V 10 bases short and J 8 bases short, with 14 bases between. The CDR3 spells CATTGREGYTF. The CDR3 DNA is TGTGCCACAACGGGGAGGGAAGGCTACACCTTC.

The genes are TRBV28 and TRBJ1-5, with 11 bases matching TRBD1. Germline CDR1 is MDHEN and CDR2 is SYDVKM. V shed 7 bases, J shed 4 bases, and the junction held 9 bases outside the gene matches. The CDR3 covers 16 residues. The CDR3 loop is CASTDAGQGGNQPQHF. DNA for the CDR3: TGTGCCAGCACCGACGCGGGACAGGGGGGGAATCAGCCCCAGCATTTT.

The gene calls are TRBV4-3 and TRBJ2-7, with 12 nucleotides matching TRBD1. V was clipped by 0 bases and J by 0 bases; unmatched bases: 15. Germline V CDR1 and CDR2: LGHNA, YSLEER. CDR3 length: 21 residues. The CDR3 DNA reads TGCGCCAGCAGCCAAGATCTTCCCGGGACAGGGGGCATCAGGAGCTCCTACGAGCAGTACTTC. Its protein product is CASSQDLPGTGGIRSSYEQYF.